This is a list of T cell receptor beta chains from one sample in a study of graft-versus-host responses after intestinal transplantation. Only in-frame clones appear in the TCRdb table, and some are missing; sequencing was by immunoSEQ multiplex PCR. The top ten clones hold 6.5% to 8.5% of a sample with more than 65,000 clones, more than 85% of them seen once. Their cognate antigens are unknown. Sample: unstimulated CD8+ T cells sorted from spleen or lymph node cells, taken before transplant. These receptors were taken from a human donor who was the organ donor for an intestinal transplant. Each CDR3 is given with its conserved first and last residue. A D gene is named only where the DNA matches it firmly. Not every row has a clone size; where given, it reads once, few, many or a size class.

d_gene: -; abundance: -; j_gene: TRBJ1-5; v_gene: TRBV15; CDR3nt: TGTGCCACCAGCAGTACAGGAACCAACCAGCCCCAGCATTTT; CDR3aa: CATSSTGTNQPQHF
d_gene: TRBD1; abundance: -; j_gene: TRBJ1-1; v_gene: TRBV5-1; CDR3nt: TGCGCCAGCAGCTTGGGGACAGGGGGCGAGGTGGACACTGAAGCTTTCTTT; CDR3aa: CASSLGTGGEVDTEAFF
d_gene: -; abundance: -; j_gene: TRBJ2-7; v_gene: TRBV7-6; CDR3nt: TGTGCCAGCAGCTTAGAGGAATACGGGAGCTCCTACGAGCAGTACTTC; CDR3aa: CASSLEEYGSSYEQYF
d_gene: -; abundance: -; j_gene: TRBJ2-1; v_gene: TRBV27; CDR3nt: TGTGCCAGCAGTTTATCAACCTACAATGAGCAGTTCTTC; CDR3aa: CASSLSTYNEQFF
d_gene: -; abundance: -; j_gene: TRBJ1-1; v_gene: TRBV6-4; CDR3nt: TGTGCCAGCAGTGATAATCTGAACACTGAAGCTTTCTTT; CDR3aa: CASSDNLNTEAFF
d_gene: -; abundance: -; j_gene: TRBJ2-7; v_gene: TRBV6-1; CDR3nt: TGTGCCAGCAGCCCGGGACACTTAGCCTACGAGCAGTACTTC; CDR3aa: CASSPGHLAYEQYF
d_gene: TRBD1; abundance: -; j_gene: TRBJ1-1; v_gene: TRBV29-1; CDR3nt: TGCAGCGTCGGGACAGAAGTTGAAGCTTTCTTT; CDR3aa: CSVGTEVEAFF
d_gene: TRBD2; abundance: -; j_gene: TRBJ2-3; v_gene: TRBV7-3; CDR3nt: TGTGCCAGCAGCTTAACCCCCCCCGCGACTAGCGGGTCGTACACAGATACGCAGTATTTT; CDR3aa: CASSLTPPATSGSYTDTQYF
d_gene: TRBD1; abundance: -; j_gene: TRBJ1-2; v_gene: TRBV5-4; CDR3nt: TGTGCCAGCAGCTTGGAGGGACAGGGGCCTAACTATGGCTACACCTTC; CDR3aa: CASSLEGQGPNYGYTF
d_gene: -; abundance: -; j_gene: TRBJ2-5; v_gene: TRBV5-6; CDR3nt: TGTGCCAGCAGCTTGTCTGGCGGGCCCGAAGAGACCCAGTACTTC; CDR3aa: CASSLSGGPEETQYF
d_gene: -; abundance: -; j_gene: TRBJ1-6; v_gene: TRBV10-3; CDR3nt: TGTGCCATCAGTGGATCCGGGTCTGAAGATTCACCCCTCCACTTT; CDR3aa: CAISGSGSEDSPLHF
d_gene: -; abundance: -; j_gene: TRBJ1-1; v_gene: TRBV7-6; CDR3nt: TGTGCCAGCAGCTTAGGGGAGGGCACTGAAGCTTTCTTT; CDR3aa: CASSLGEGTEAFF
d_gene: -; abundance: -; j_gene: TRBJ1-6; v_gene: TRBV4-1; CDR3nt: TGCGCCAGCAGCCAGCAGTCCCAGGGTGAGGTAAATTCACCCCTCCACTTT; CDR3aa: CASSQQSQGEVNSPLHF
d_gene: -; abundance: -; j_gene: TRBJ1-2; v_gene: TRBV7-9; CDR3nt: TGTGCCAGCAGCTTAGATTGGGGGGACTATGGCTACACCTTC; CDR3aa: CASSLDWGDYGYTF
d_gene: -; abundance: -; j_gene: TRBJ1-1; v_gene: TRBV5-4; CDR3nt: TGTGCCAGCAGCTTACGTAGGGGCACTGAAGCTTTCTTT; CDR3aa: CASSLRRGTEAFF
d_gene: -; abundance: -; j_gene: TRBJ2-7; v_gene: TRBV6-6; CDR3nt: TGTGCCAGCAGTTACGGCGGCGGTGGTTACGAGCAGTACTTC; CDR3aa: CASSYGGGGYEQYF
d_gene: -; abundance: once; j_gene: TRBJ1-2; v_gene: TRBV7-9; CDR3nt: TGTGCCAGCAGCGACCACAGAGGGAAGAACTATGGCTACACCTTC; CDR3aa: CASSDHRGKNYGYTF
d_gene: -; abundance: -; j_gene: TRBJ2-7; v_gene: TRBV7-2; CDR3nt: TGTGCCAGCAGCTTAGGGGCGGGGTTGGTGGGTTACGAGCAGTACTTC; CDR3aa: CASSLGAGLVGYEQYF
d_gene: -; abundance: -; j_gene: TRBJ1-2; v_gene: TRBV19; CDR3nt: TGTGCCAGTATCACCGCCGGGGGGGCGGGAATCTATGGCTACACCTTC; CDR3aa: CASITAGGAGIYGYTF
d_gene: TRBD1; abundance: -; j_gene: TRBJ1-1; v_gene: TRBV23-1; CDR3nt: TGCGCCAGCAGTCAATCGAAAACGAGGGGGCGAAGGAACACTGAAGCTTTCTTT; CDR3aa: CASSQSKTRGRRNTEAFF
d_gene: TRBD2; abundance: once; j_gene: TRBJ2-7; v_gene: TRBV6-5; CDR3nt: TGTGCCAGCAGGCTCTATGGCGGGAGCCCCTACGAGCAGTACTTC; CDR3aa: CASRLYGGSPYEQYF
d_gene: -; abundance: -; j_gene: TRBJ2-4; v_gene: TRBV7-9; CDR3nt: TGTGCCAGCAGCTTGGTCACAGCGGCCAAAAACATTCAGTACTTC; CDR3aa: CASSLVTAAKNIQYF
d_gene: -; abundance: -; j_gene: TRBJ1-6; v_gene: TRBV11-2; CDR3nt: TGTGCCAGCAGCTTAACAACAGGGTTCTCCATAAATTCACCCCTCCACTTT; CDR3aa: CASSLTTGFSINSPLHF
d_gene: -; abundance: once; j_gene: TRBJ2-2; v_gene: TRBV5-6; CDR3nt: TGTGCCAGCAGCTTGAAAAACAGAAACACCGGGGAGCTGTTTTTT; CDR3aa: CASSLKNRNTGELFF
d_gene: -; abundance: -; j_gene: TRBJ2-3; v_gene: TRBV13; CDR3nt: TGTGCCAGCAGCCCCAGGGACGGGGGACCTTCAGATACGCAGTATTTT; CDR3aa: CASSPRDGGPSDTQYF
d_gene: TRBD1; abundance: -; j_gene: TRBJ2-7; v_gene: TRBV7-3; CDR3nt: TGTGCCAGCAGCTGGACAGGGAGCGACGAGCAGTACTTC; CDR3aa: CASSWTGSDEQYF
d_gene: -; abundance: -; j_gene: TRBJ1-1; v_gene: TRBV5-8; CDR3nt: TGTGCCAGCAGTAAGGGGCGGAACACTGAAGCTTTCTTT; CDR3aa: CASSKGRNTEAFF
d_gene: TRBD1; abundance: -; j_gene: TRBJ1-5; v_gene: TRBV28; CDR3nt: TGTGCCAGCAGTAGGACAGGATCCGATCAGCCCCAGCATTTT; CDR3aa: CASSRTGSDQPQHF
d_gene: -; abundance: -; j_gene: TRBJ1-5; v_gene: TRBV15; CDR3nt: TGTGCCACCAGCTTCAGAAAACAGGGTTTAAATCAGCCCCAGCATTTT; CDR3aa: CATSFRKQGLNQPQHF
d_gene: -; abundance: -; j_gene: TRBJ2-7; v_gene: TRBV27; CDR3nt: TGTGCCAGCAGTTACATGGGACATAGAGGGTACGAGCAGTACTTC; CDR3aa: CASSYMGHRGYEQYF
d_gene: TRBD2; abundance: -; j_gene: TRBJ2-7; v_gene: TRBV11-2; CDR3nt: TGTGCCAGCAGCGAATCGATCCCCGTGACGGGGGGCTACGAGCAGTACTTC; CDR3aa: CASSESIPVTGGYEQYF
d_gene: -; abundance: few; j_gene: TRBJ1-5; v_gene: TRBV4-1; CDR3nt: TGCGCCAGCAGCCCCGTCTACGGCAATCAGCCCCAGCATTTT; CDR3aa: CASSPVYGNQPQHF
d_gene: -; abundance: -; j_gene: TRBJ2-3; v_gene: TRBV12-2; CDR3nt: TGTGCAAGTCGCTTAGCTTCCAGGGGCCGCACAGATACGCAGTATTTT; CDR3aa: CASRLASRGRTDTQYF
d_gene: -; abundance: -; j_gene: TRBJ1-4; v_gene: TRBV4-2; CDR3nt: TGTGCCAGCAGCCAAGGGCCCCGCTGGGGGTATGAAAAACTGTTTTTT; CDR3aa: CASSQGPRWGYEKLFF
d_gene: -; abundance: -; j_gene: TRBJ1-2; v_gene: TRBV29-1; CDR3nt: TGCAGCGTTGTGGAACAGAACTATGGCTACACCTTC; CDR3aa: CSVVEQNYGYTF
d_gene: -; abundance: once; j_gene: TRBJ1-2; v_gene: TRBV29-1; CDR3nt: TGCAGCGTTGAATTAGGAACTGCCGTGTTGGATGGCTACACCTTC; CDR3aa: CSVELGTAVLDGYTF
d_gene: -; abundance: -; j_gene: TRBJ1-1; v_gene: TRBV13; CDR3nt: TGTGCCAGCAGCTTAGGACCGCTGAACACTGAAGCTTTCTTT; CDR3aa: CASSLGPLNTEAFF
d_gene: -; abundance: -; j_gene: TRBJ2-6; v_gene: TRBV11-3; CDR3nt: TGTGCCAGCAGCCCTACCCCTTTGACAGAAGGAACCTCTGGGGCCAACGTCCTGACTTTC; CDR3aa: CASSPTPLTEGTSGANVLTF
d_gene: -; abundance: -; j_gene: TRBJ2-5; v_gene: TRBV7-3; CDR3nt: TGTGCCAGCAGCTTGGAAGGGCTGCAAGAGACCCAGTACTTC; CDR3aa: CASSLEGLQETQYF
d_gene: -; abundance: -; j_gene: TRBJ2-1; v_gene: TRBV15; CDR3nt: TGTGCCACCAGCAGAGTCCTTCTAGCTTTTCCGGTAGATGAGCAGTTCTTC; CDR3aa: CATSRVLLAFPVDEQFF
d_gene: -; abundance: -; j_gene: TRBJ1-4; v_gene: TRBV9; CDR3nt: TGTGCCAGCAGCGTAGGGTTGCCAAATGAAAAACTGTTTTTT; CDR3aa: CASSVGLPNEKLFF
d_gene: TRBD2; abundance: -; j_gene: TRBJ2-1; v_gene: TRBV5-4; CDR3nt: TGTGCCAGCAGCCCCGGGACTAACATTGAGCAGTTCTTC; CDR3aa: CASSPGTNIEQFF
d_gene: -; abundance: -; j_gene: TRBJ2-7; v_gene: TRBV7-5; CDR3nt: TGTGTCAGAAGCCTAGGGACAGCCTACGAGCAGTACTTC; CDR3aa: CVRSLGTAYEQYF
d_gene: -; abundance: -; j_gene: TRBJ1-1; v_gene: TRBV5-1; CDR3nt: TGCGCCAGCAGCACCGGGACGGACGAACCAATGTTGAACACTGAAGCTTTCTTT; CDR3aa: CASSTGTDEPMLNTEAFF
d_gene: -; abundance: -; j_gene: TRBJ2-1; v_gene: TRBV7-6; CDR3nt: TGTGCCAGCAGCTTAGCGTCGAGGACAGAGGCGGGTAAAAATGAGCAGTTCTTC; CDR3aa: CASSLASRTEAGKNEQFF
d_gene: -; abundance: few; j_gene: TRBJ2-1; v_gene: TRBV5-6; CDR3nt: TGTGCCAGCAGCTTGGAGGGGACCTCACTATACAATGAGCAGTTCTTC; CDR3aa: CASSLEGTSLYNEQFF
d_gene: -; abundance: -; j_gene: TRBJ2-1; v_gene: TRBV11-3; CDR3nt: TGTGCCAGCAGCTTAGATGTGTTCTGGGGCCTCTGGGGTGAGCAGTTCTTC; CDR3aa: CASSLDVFWGLWGEQFF
d_gene: -; abundance: -; j_gene: TRBJ2-2; v_gene: TRBV6-5; CDR3nt: TGTGCCAGCACTAGTAACGATGGGGAGCTGTTTTTT; CDR3aa: CASTSNDGELFF